This record concerns one TCR beta chain sequence. The repertoire was sequenced with immunoSEQ multiplex PCR; TCRdb's copy has only in-frame clones and lacks some. The sample yields approximately 150,000 clones, approximately 84% seen once. This record belongs to a study of cytomegalovirus exposure and HLA in healthy donors. This CDR3 spans 15 amino acids. V was cut by 0 bases and J by 2 bases, with 8 bases left in between. CDR1 and CDR2 from the germline V gene are SGHVS and FQNEAQ. The chain recombines TRBV7-8 with TRBJ1-5, with a weak D call TRBD1 (6 bases). The sequencing input was PBMCs. The clonotype was recovered from a man between 25 and 39 years old in good health and CMV-seropositive. The CDR3 DNA follows: TGTGCCAGCAGCTTAGCGGCAGGGGGCAATCAGCCCCAGCATTTT. Protein sequence: CASSLAAGGNQPQHF.